This is a list of T cell receptor beta chains from one sample in a study of post-analysis software for immune sequencing data. MiXCR, run by TCRdb on the PCR reads, gives a single entry per CDR3 protein. Seen here are about 820,000 distinct CDR3 sequences, approximately 53% observed once, and the top ten hold around 4.5%. Sample: blood. These receptors all come from a girl aged 10-17 years with multiple sclerosis. CDR3s include the opening cysteine and the closing phenylalanine or tryptophan. Fields, in order: V gene, CDR3 protein.

V: TRBV7-9; CDR3: CASSFSGSKGNEQFF
V: TRBV6-5; CDR3: CASSSPFGQKNEQFF
V: TRBV7-6; CDR3: CASSLVARAETEAFF
V: TRBV6-2/TRBV6-3; CDR3: CASSYAGVSRNEQYF
V: TRBV6-2/TRBV6-3; CDR3: CASSYGVGNTETQYF
V: TRBV7-2; CDR3: CASSPVLAGRTLAQYF
V: TRBV4-1; CDR3: CASSQGVAGPAPEKLFF
V: TRBV6-1; CDR3: CASRTTSGGGAPYYNEQFF
V: TRBV20-1; CDR3: CSASLQGENGYTF
V: TRBV25-1; CDR3: CASSDDGHTEAFF
V: TRBV2; CDR3: CASRGTSGKETQYF
V: TRBV12-3/TRBV12-4; CDR3: CASSPSSGQGDQPQHF
V: TRBV29-1; CDR3: CSVIPSGANTEAFF
V: TRBV6-5; CDR3: CASSYFGLQSGVMRDTQYF
V: TRBV20-1; CDR3: CSAQAGTSGRSAYNEQFF
V: TRBV5-1; CDR3: CASTWGEGPYEQYF
V: TRBV9; CDR3: CASSPQGLVNIQYF
V: TRBV7-9; CDR3: CASSLIRTGLKNEQFF
V: TRBV3-1; CDR3: CASSQPMDRDGYTF
V: TRBV7-8; CDR3: CASSLERAGATYEQYF
V: TRBV6-5; CDR3: CASSYSIVLAGSSYEQYF
V: TRBV29-1; CDR3: CSVVPQETQYF
V: TRBV3-1; CDR3: CASSSQAGVHNEQFF
V: TRBV6-5; CDR3: CASSPVGPGELFF
V: TRBV27; CDR3: CASSPYRSGGPRARYSNQPQHF
V: TRBV3-1; CDR3: CASSQRLAAETQYF
V: TRBV6-5; CDR3: CASSYAGQLNTEAFF
V: TRBV5-1; CDR3: CASRNGYRGKGYTF
V: TRBV12-5; CDR3: CASGPGLTLNEQYF
V: TRBV20-1; CDR3: CSALQGRVTEAFF
V: TRBV5-1; CDR3: CASSAKGNREETQYF
V: TRBV9; CDR3: CASSPRTVFAEQYF
V: TRBV7-9; CDR3: CASSPGSGVNEQFF
V: TRBV12-3/TRBV12-4; CDR3: CASSSGAVNEQFF
V: TRBV5-1; CDR3: CASSLGETRYNEQFF
V: TRBV4-1; CDR3: CASSPHARSFQLQETQYF
V: TRBV10-3; CDR3: CAITSGVYNEQFF
V: TRBV20-1; CDR3: CSAPGLAGGPTGELFF
V: TRBV14; CDR3: CASSWGPNSPLHF
V: TRBV12-3/TRBV12-4; CDR3: CASSFRREKVTQYF
V: TRBV5-1; CDR3: CASSLQRPTDTQYF
V: TRBV5-6; CDR3: CASSWDLVGEQYF
V: TRBV20-1; CDR3: CSAQGHGYTF
V: TRBV4-1; CDR3: CASSQDETLYGYTF
V: TRBV7-3; CDR3: CASSLTLGLGEETQYF
V: TRBV13; CDR3: CASSFTSGGRFSYEQYF
V: TRBV7-7; CDR3: CASSLAPQGTDTQYF
V: TRBV10-3; CDR3: CAISETVAEQYF
V: TRBV3-1; CDR3: CASSQGPGVSGYTF